This record covers a single T cell receptor beta chain. The target of this receptor is not known. Per-nucleotide qualities are absent, and no much larger clonotype sits a single base away. Post-treatment primary, local recurrence and metastasis tumors from poor-prognosis patients were used as specimens. Frozen resected lung metastases of osteosarcoma were used as metastasis specimens. The CDR3, from cysteine to phenylalanine, totals 13 residues. Just CDR3 DNA is preserved here, 39 bases in frame from base 1. At the junction V is shortened by 10 bases and J by 0 bases, with 13 bases in between. The CDR1 and CDR2 encoded by the germline V gene are MNHEY and SVGAGI. The sample belongs to a study of the immune and genomic landscape of osteosarcoma (dated by TCRdb to about 2020). For context, the study as a whole: A total of more than 45 pediatric and adult patients with high-grade osteosarcoma made up the overall cohort, and the median age at diagnosis was approximately 27 years (range roughly 5-81). The cohort was enriched for poor-risk disease, as unfavorable pathologic response to standard therapy was shown in roughly 73% of the cohort and just over 65% of the cohort were deceased. In the overall cohort, under 65% of patients were male, and localized disease at diagnosis was presented by about 77% of patients. To define immunogenic potential, the study profiled osteosarcoma specimens using whole genome, RNA and T-cell receptor sequencing along with immunohistochemistry and reverse phase protein arrays. The osteosarcoma immunogenomic landscape was characterized by integrating TCR sequencing results with transcriptome, protein array and immunostaining data. The study aimed to explain the limited clinical activity of immune checkpoint inhibitors in osteosarcoma. A couple of samples from the same tumor site were contributed by each of three patients.

The ImmunoSEQ Assay (Adaptive Biotechnologies) was used to immunosequence the CDR3 regions of the TCR beta chain. As for the original processing: The ImmunoSEQ Analyzer platform was used to export TCRB rearrangements, read counts, read proportions and gene usage. T-cell clonality was calculated from productive rearrangements as 1 minus Pielou's evenness. In the clonal space homeostasis analysis, clonotypes were grouped as rare, small, medium, large or hyperexpanded (0.01 to 1 of the repertoire). TCR productive clonality was compared across immune clusters C1, C2 and C3 using the Wilcoxon rank sum test. TCRdb re-hosts the immuneACCESS table, in-frame sequences only. Its copies lack some clones; in the studies checked, an unresolved V gene accounts for under half of them, and the cause for the rest is not known. Clonal size and the V and J genes are those of that table, whereas D and trimming came from the DNA. The sample profile shows under 3,500 clones; around 80% of them were found once. The ten biggest clones cover approximately 8.7% of the sample.

Findings and caveats that apply to the study as a whole: In five cases, a single hyperexpanded clone dominated the repertoire, and each of these five cases had fewer than 100 T-cell clonotypes. Clonality benchmarks came from external normal skin and healthy peripheral blood data rather than matched normal tissue. Higher TCR productive clonality was observed in the immune-hot C3 cluster than in the cold C1 cluster, although TCR productive clonality remained low overall. Matched blood was collected from only two patients, alongside the frozen tumor specimens. Because osteosarcoma is rare and all possible samples were collected, sample size was not determined by any statistical method. Overall, productive TCR clonality was low, with a mean of 0.09 and a maximum of 0.3, which suggests limited clonal expansion of T cells.

The sequence came from a young woman with osteosarcoma. The age is the age at diagnosis. Rearrangement joined TRBV6-5 to TRBJ2-7; TRBD1 is a weak D gene call, 6 bases matching. The sequencing sample was made of metastatic tumor tissue from the lung. The cell subset or site tag for this specimen amounts to: lung metastasis of osteosarcoma. The DNA is TGTGCCACAGAGAGACAGGACTCCTACGAGCAGTACTTC. Its protein is CATERQDSYEQYF.